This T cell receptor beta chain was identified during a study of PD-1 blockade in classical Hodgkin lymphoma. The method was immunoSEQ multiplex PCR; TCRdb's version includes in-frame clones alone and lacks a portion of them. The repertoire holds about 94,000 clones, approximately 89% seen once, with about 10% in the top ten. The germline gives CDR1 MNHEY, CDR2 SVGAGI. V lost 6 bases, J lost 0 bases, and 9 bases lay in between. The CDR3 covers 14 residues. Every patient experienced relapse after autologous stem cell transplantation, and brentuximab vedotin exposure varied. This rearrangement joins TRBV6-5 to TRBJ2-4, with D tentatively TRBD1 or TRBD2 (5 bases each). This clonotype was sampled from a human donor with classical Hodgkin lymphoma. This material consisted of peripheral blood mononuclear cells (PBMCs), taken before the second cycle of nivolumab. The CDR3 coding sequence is TGTGCCAGCAGGGCCGGGACAGCCAAAAACATTCAGTACTTC. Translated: CASRAGTAKNIQYF.